Listed below are T cell receptor beta chains from one sample, sequenced in a study of OX40 agonist ivuxolimab in advanced cancers. Assay: immunoSEQ multiplex PCR; the TCRdb copy retains only in-frame clones and omits some. The table shows 65,000 to 90,000 clones, with about 87% occurring only once. Source: CD4+ or CD8+ T cells sorted from blood, taken in a trial of the OX40 agonist ivuxolimab. These TCRs come from an adult with an advanced solid tumor such as melanoma, head and neck, liver or kidney cancer. Both conserved end residues are part of each CDR3. A D gene is named only where the DNA matches it firmly. Size is stated for part of the rows, as once, few or many counts, or as a class when the clone is expanded.

many | TRBJ2-7 | TRBV10-2 | TRBD1 | TGCGCCAGCAGTGAGAGACAGGGGAAATCTGACGAGCAGTACTTC | CASSERQGKSDEQYF
- | TRBJ1-4 | TRBV9 | - | TGTGCCAGCAGCGCAGAGATTGCAACTAATGAAAAACTGTTTTTT | CASSAEIATNEKLFF
once | TRBJ2-7 | TRBV7-9 | - | TGTGCCAGCAGCTTGCCAGCTGAGCAGTACTTC | CASSLPAEQYF
few | TRBJ2-7 | TRBV7-6 | TRBD1 | TGTGCCAGCAACACACCGCCCGAAGGGACAGGGCTGAAGAACGAGCAGTACTTC | CASNTPPEGTGLKNEQYF
- | TRBJ2-1 | TRBV19 | - | TGTGCCAGTAGCCTCGCCCAGGGGGGCGGGCAGTTCTTC | CASSLAQGGGQFF
- | TRBJ2-7 | TRBV28 | TRBD1 | TGTGCCAGCAGTTTTATACAGGGGTCGACCTACGAGCAGTACTTC | CASSFIQGSTYEQYF
few | TRBJ2-1 | TRBV19 | - | TGTGCCAGTACGGACAGAGGGTCCTACAATGAGCAGTTCTTC | CASTDRGSYNEQFF
- | TRBJ1-1 | TRBV25-1 | - | TGTGCCAGCAGAAGCAGGGGAAATGGTGAAGCTTTCTTT | CASRSRGNGEAFF
- | TRBJ1-2 | TRBV5-4 | - | TGTGCCAGCAGCTTGCAGGGATCTAACTATGGCTACACCTTC | CASSLQGSNYGYTF
- | TRBJ2-5 | TRBV7-7 | - | TGTGCCAGCAGCTCTACCTCTATTGAGACCCAGTACTTC | CASSSTSIETQYF
- | TRBJ1-2 | TRBV28 | - | TGTGCCAGCAGTTCAAAGTTTAACCCCCAGGGGTCCTATGGCTACACCTTC | CASSSKFNPQGSYGYTF
- | TRBJ2-1 | TRBV7-3 | - | TGTGCCAGCAGTGTAACCGGAGGCAATGAGCAGTTCTTC | CASSVTGGNEQFF
- | TRBJ2-3 | TRBV7-9 | - | TGTGCCAGCAGCTTTTCGGTAGATACGCAGTATTTT | CASSFSVDTQYF
- | TRBJ1-1 | TRBV6-5 | - | TGTGCCAGCAGTTACTCCCGGGGGACTGAAGCTTTCTTT | CASSYSRGTEAFF
many | TRBJ1-5 | TRBV2 | TRBD1 | TGTGCCAGCACCCTGGGGACAGCCAATCAGCCCCAGCATTTT | CASTLGTANQPQHF
few | TRBJ2-7 | TRBV27 | TRBD2 | TGTGCCAGCAGTATTAGCGGGGCCGCTCCCTACGAGCAGTACTTC | CASSISGAAPYEQYF
- | TRBJ1-2 | TRBV6-5 | TRBD1 | TGTGCCAGACATCAGGGGGCCCATGGCTACACCTTC | CARHQGAHGYTF
once | TRBJ2-1 | TRBV7-9 | TRBD2 | TGTGCCAGCAGCTCGAGCGGGAGCCCCTACAATGAGCAGTTCTTC | CASSSSGSPYNEQFF
- | TRBJ1-4 | TRBV27 | - | TGTGCCAGCGGTCTAGAGAGGAGTGAAAAACTGTTTTTT | CASGLERSEKLFF
- | TRBJ2-5 | TRBV21-1 | - | TGTGCCAGCAGCAAATGGCCGGGACGAGAAGAGACCCAGTACTTC | CASSKWPGREETQYF
- | TRBJ2-7 | TRBV9 | - | TGTGCCAGCAGCGATACAGGGTGGGAGCAGTACTTC | CASSDTGWEQYF
few | TRBJ2-7 | TRBV28 | TRBD1 | TGTGCCAGCAGGTATGGACAGGGAGCGATCTACGAGCAGTACTTC | CASRYGQGAIYEQYF
once | TRBJ2-7 | TRBV27 | - | TGTGCCAGCAGTTCCACAATATCCTACGAGCAGTACTTC | CASSSTISYEQYF
- | TRBJ1-6 | TRBV19 | TRBD1 | TGTGCCGCGGGCCGGGACAGAGATTCACCCCTCCACTTT | CAAGRDRDSPLHF
- | TRBJ2-2 | TRBV7-9 | - | TGTGCCAGCAGCTTCGTCGCGGGCCTGGGCGGGGAGCTGTTTTTT | CASSFVAGLGGELFF
once | TRBJ1-1 | TRBV6-6 | - | TGTGCCAGCAGCCCAGGCGGGGGCTACACTGAAGCTTTCTTT | CASSPGGGYTEAFF
few | TRBJ2-2 | TRBV7-3 | - | TGTGCCAGCAGCTTAGGTCCTGGAACGAACACCGGGGAGCTGTTTTTT | CASSLGPGTNTGELFF
- | TRBJ1-5 | TRBV19 | TRBD1 | TGTGCCAGTAGTCCCGAGGACAGGGGTTATCAGCCCCAGCATTTT | CASSPEDRGYQPQHF
- | TRBJ1-5 | TRBV4-2 | - | TGTGCCAGCAGCCAAGAATTGGGTCAGCCCCAGCATTTT | CASSQELGQPQHF